The 23 T cell receptor beta chains below come from one sample, sequenced in a study of beta chain features in type 1 diabetes. Since all of the isolated RNA was reverse transcribed, expressed TCRB transcripts were what got sequenced. The repertoire was sequenced with immunoSEQ multiplex PCR; TCRdb's copy has only in-frame clones and lacks some. The sample has 15,000 to 20,000 clones, approximately 50% seen once. The sequenced sample was stem cell memory CD4+ T cells from blood. Receptor source: a man younger than 30 in good health.

J is TRBJ1-1 and V is TRBV7-2; D may be TRBD1 (5 bases). Germline V CDR1 and CDR2: SGHTA, FQGNSA. With 0 bases removed from V and 4 bases from J, the gap between germline ends came to 6 bases. The CDR3 spans 13 residues. DNA of the CDR3: TGTGCCAGCAGCTTAGCCAGGGCCACTGAAGCTTTCTTT. Translation: CASSLARATEAFF.

The chain uses TRBV30 and TRBJ1-3, with TRBD1 matching 9 bases. V lost 2 bases, J lost 4 bases, and 3 bases stayed unmatched. The CDR3 sequence is 14 residues long. The germline V gene has CDR1 GTSNPN and CDR2 SVGIG (reference sequence). CDR3 sequence reads: CAWSHRGRGNTIYF. CDR3 sequence (DNA): TGTGCCTGGAGTCACAGGGGGCGCGGAAACACCATATATTTT.

The chain links TRBV9 to TRBJ2-7; 7 bases agree with TRBD1. Germline V gene data show CDR1 as SGDLS and CDR2 as YYNGEE. J gave up 0 bases and V 2 bases, and 8 bases lay outside the gene matches. This CDR3 spans 16 amino acids. CDR3 region: CASSVDSTGSSYEQYF. As DNA, the CDR3 is TGTGCCAGCAGCGTGGACTCGACAGGGAGCTCCTACGAGCAGTACTTC.

The chain joins TRBV7-8 to TRBJ2-2; D might be TRBD2 (5 bases). The germline V gene has CDR1 SGHVS and CDR2 FQNEAQ. The germline V and J ends were trimmed by 2 bases and 7 bases, with 8 bases remaining between them. The CDR3 has 13 residues. The chain's CDR3 is CASSLIAGGELFF. The CDR3, as DNA: TGTGCCAGCAGCTTAATCGCGGGCGGGGAGCTGTTTTTT.

This clone has a handful of counts. This chain uses TRBV7-2 with TRBJ2-7; 7 nucleotides match TRBD1. Per the germline V gene, CDR1 is SGHTA and CDR2 is FQGNSA. The CDR3 length is 13 residues. V gave up 5 bases and J gave up 4 bases; unmatched junction bases: 5. CDR3 DNA: TGTGCCAGCAGCCAGAGACAGGGATACGAGCAGTACTTC. It codes for CASSQRQGYEQYF.

This chain joins TRBV5-4 and TRBJ2-1; 7 bases are a match to TRBD1. Germline V gene sequence: CDR1 SGHNT, CDR2 YYREEE (reference sequence). The V gene end was trimmed by 0 bases and the J gene end by 3 bases; junction bases not matched to a gene: 3. The CDR3 runs 15 residues. CDR3 sequence: CASSLDRGIYNEQFF. DNA of the CDR3: TGTGCCAGCAGCTTGGACAGGGGAATCTACAATGAGCAGTTCTTC. The full variable domain, completed using reference TRBV5-4 and TRBJ2-1, is ETGVTQSPTHLIKTRGQQVTLRCSSQSGHNTVSWYQQALGQGPQFIFQYYREEENGRGNFPPRFSGLQFPNYSSELNVNALELDDSALYLCASSLDRGIYNEQFFGPGTRLTVL.

The V and J genes are TRBV28 and TRBJ2-3; 9 bases match TRBD1. This CDR3 spans 15 amino acids. Germline-derived CDR1 and CDR2 are MDHEN and SYDVKM. V lost 6 bases and J lost 3; bases outside the gene matches: 7. The CDR3 loop reads CASRGHGTGTDTQYF. Written as DNA, the CDR3 is TGTGCCAGCAGGGGACATGGGACAGGGACAGATACGCAGTATTTT.

The chain links TRBV7-2 to TRBJ2-7; 10 nucleotides align to TRBD2. CDR3 length: 15 residues. Germline V CDR1 and CDR2: SGHTA, FQGNSA. With 2 bases clipped from V and 4 bases from J, the junction kept 5 bases outside the gene matches. For the CDR3, the DNA is TGTGCCAGCAGCTTACTAGCGGGAGTTTTTTACGAGCAGTACTTC. Translating it yields CASSLLAGVFYEQYF.

The V call is TRBV6-6, the J call TRBJ2-2, with D hard to call. The CDR3 length is 15 residues. Trimming stripped 5 bases from V and 3 bases from J, with 13 bases between. The germline gives CDR1 MNHNY, CDR2 SVGAGI (reference sequence). The DNA of the CDR3 is TGTGCCAGCAGTGATAAGTGGGCCCACACCGGGGAGCTGTTTTTT. Translated, it gives CASSDKWAHTGELFF.

The table lists this clone with a few counts. The genes are TRBV4-3 and TRBJ2-7; 10 bases match TRBD1. Germline CDR1 LGHNA, CDR2 YSLEER. The junction had 9 bases not matched to a gene; V was cut back by 3 bases and J by 7 bases. The CDR3 spans 15 residues. CDR3 in amino acids: CASSHGQGGLGEQYF. As DNA, the CDR3 is TGCGCCAGCAGCCACGGACAGGGGGGCCTCGGGGAGCAGTACTTC.

The chain joins TRBV29-1 to TRBJ1-6; D is possibly TRBD1 (6 bases). Germline CDR1 SQVTM, CDR2 ANQGSEA. The CDR3 extends over 14 amino acids. Trimming shortened V by 7 bases and J by 7 bases, and 17 bases separated the two germline ends. CDR3 coding DNA: TGCAGCGCACGGGACACCGGGGGGAATTCACCCCTCCACTTT. Translated, it gives CSARDTGGNSPLHF.

The CDR3: CASSSSSNQPQHF. CDR3 nucleotides: TGTGCCAGCAGCTCGAGTAGCAATCAGCCCCAGCATTTT. The chain joins TRBV7-2 to TRBJ1-5; D gene ambiguous. The CDR3 length is 13 residues. The germline V gene has CDR1 SGHTA and CDR2 FQGNSA. The ends were cut back, 4 bases at V and 0 bases at J, with 4 bases in the middle.

The chain couples TRBV2 to TRBJ1-5, with a tentative D call TRBD1 (6 bases). The germline V gene encodes CDR1 SNHLY and CDR2 FYNNEI. The germline V and J ends were trimmed by 7 bases and 7 bases, with 11 bases remaining between them. This CDR3 spans 12 amino acids. The CDR3 nucleotides read TGTGCCAGCACCCGGGGGGCACAGCCCCAGCATTTT. Its protein is CASTRGAQPQHF.

The chain has TRBV15 and TRBJ2-3, with 15 nucleotides matching TRBD2. The CDR3 has 19 residues. The germline CDR1 and CDR2 sequences are LNHNV and YYDKDF (reference sequence). V was pared by 4 bases and J by 1 base, with 9 bases of the junction left unmatched. The CDR3 loop reads CATSTRTSGRAWGTDTQYF. The CDR3 DNA is TGTGCCACCAGCACCAGGACTAGCGGGAGGGCCTGGGGCACAGATACGCAGTATTTT. The entire variable domain, with the rest obtained from reference TRBV15 and TRBJ2-3, is as follows: DAMVIQNPRYQVTQFGKPVTLSCSQTLNHNVMYWYQQKSSQAPKLLFHYYDKDFNNEADTPDNFQSRRPNTSFCFLDIRSPGLGDTAMYLCATSTRTSGRAWGTDTQYFGPGTRLTVL.

This rearrangement joins TRBV2 to TRBJ1-1; D might be TRBD1 (5 bases). The ends were cut back, 2 bases at V and 4 bases at J, with 11 bases in the middle. The germline V gene encodes CDR1 SNHLY and CDR2 FYNNEI. The CDR3 is 14 amino acids. CDR3 loop: CASSESFGGTEAFF. The CDR3 DNA reads as TGTGCCAGCAGTGAATCCTTCGGGGGCACTGAAGCTTTCTTT.

A remark on this clone: One end of the junction varies from germline; a read error may be responsible. The chain carries TRBV5-4 and TRBJ2-1; 9 bases line up with TRBD1. Germline V lookup: CDR1 SGHNT, CDR2 YYREEE (reference sequence). CDR3 length: 16 amino acids. The CDR3 DNA reads as TGCGCCAGCAGCCTAGAGCCGGGACAGGGTCGCAATGAGCAGTTCTTC. Its protein product is CASSLEPGQGRNEQFF.

The rearrangement joins TRBV30 to TRBJ1-5; perhaps TRBD1 as D (6 bases). From germline, CDR1 is GTSNPN and CDR2 SVGIG (reference sequence). The CDR3 has 16 residues. V was pared by 2 bases and J by 3 bases, with 17 bases between. CDR3: CAWSHPGHPSNQPQHF. As DNA, the CDR3 is TGTGCCTGGAGTCATCCGGGACATCCCTCCAATCAGCCCCAGCATTTT.

This chain uses TRBV7-9 with TRBJ1-1; a possible D gene is TRBD1 (6 bases). This CDR3 has 11 amino acids. With 11 bases removed from V and 1 base from J, the gap between germline ends came to 8 bases. CDR1 SEHNR and CDR2 FQNEAQ come from the germline V gene (reference sequence). The CDR3 DNA follows: TGTGCCGTACAGGGGAACACTGAAGCTTTCTTT. This codes for CAVQGNTEAFF.

V usage is TRBV7-9 and J usage is TRBJ2-1; 12 bases map to TRBD2. This CDR3 comprises 16 residues. The junction had 6 bases not matched to a gene; V was cut back by 4 bases and J by 5 bases. Per germline, CDR1 SEHNR and CDR2 FQNEAQ (reference sequence). CDR3 region: CASSSTSGGHHNEQFF. The CDR3 DNA reads TGTGCCAGCAGCTCGACTAGCGGGGGACACCACAATGAGCAGTTCTTC.

The chain recombines TRBV28 with TRBJ2-1; 10 bases align to TRBD2. The trim removed 7 bases at V and 0 bases at J, leaving 3 bases unmatched. Germline V lookup: CDR1 MDHEN, CDR2 SYDVKM. This CDR3 spans 15 amino acids. This chain's CDR3 is CASNSGGASYNEQFF. The CDR3 DNA reads TGTGCCAGCAACAGCGGGGGGGCCTCCTACAATGAGCAGTTCTTC.

This clone was seen once. The rearrangement uses TRBV10-3 and TRBJ2-7; D may be TRBD2 (7 bases). The V end lost 5 bases, the J end lost 6 bases, and 17 bases lay between the germline ends. CDR1 and CDR2 from the germline V gene are ENHRY and SYGVKD. CDR3 length: 14 residues. CDR3 residues: CAISLQGLTAEQYF. The CDR3, as DNA: TGTGCCATCAGTCTACAGGGACTAACAGCCGAGCAGTACTTC.

The rearrangement uses TRBV6-5 and TRBJ1-1; D is possibly TRBD1 (6 bases). Germline V lookup: CDR1 MNHEY, CDR2 SVGAGI. The V gene lost 2 bases and the J gene lost 0 bases, with 7 bases spanning the gap. CDR3 length equals 14 residues. CDR3 protein: CASSYGGMNTEAFF. CDR3 DNA sequence: TGTGCCAGCAGTTACGGGGGCATGAACACTGAAGCTTTCTTT.

This chain joins TRBV7-2 and TRBJ2-1; 8 bases fit TRBD2. The trim removed 3 bases at V and 14 bases at J, leaving 12 bases unmatched. CDR1 is SGHTA and CDR2 is FQGNSA in the germline V gene. The CDR3 consists of 14 residues. The CDR3 reads CASSLRWSGSREFF. The DNA of the CDR3 is TGTGCCAGCAGCTTGCGTTGGAGCGGGAGTCGGGAGTTCTTC.